A single T cell receptor (beta chain) is shown here with its context. Its matching antigen is unknown. PCR used 60 Vbeta primers and 13 Jbeta primers. Sequenced by immunoSEQ multiplex PCR; TCRdb stores in-frame clones only, minus some. Of around 180,000 clones listed, about 85% are singletons. Germline V CDR1 and CDR2: LNHDA, SQIVND (reference sequence). The CDR3 consists of 15 residues. V gave up 6 bases and J gave up 8 bases, with 20 bases separating them. The data were taken from a study of cytomegalovirus exposure and HLA in healthy donors. Across the study: Inside one of the first data releases sat about 85 million unique TCRs taken from HLA-typed donors.

Study results and caveats: Sequencing likely caused a cluster of highly shared sequence variants. In a later analysis, an Asian-associated ancestry cluster reportedly showed fewer N-insertions than the approximately 660-donor mean.

Sequencing input: PBMCs. J is TRBJ2-1 and V is TRBV19, with D maybe TRBD2 (6 bases). The clonotype originates from a woman in her 50s in good health and CMV-seronegative. This chain's CDR3 is CASRPTEGRYYEQFF. The CDR3 region has the DNA TGTGCCAGTAGACCGACAGAGGGGAGGTATTATGAGCAGTTCTTC.